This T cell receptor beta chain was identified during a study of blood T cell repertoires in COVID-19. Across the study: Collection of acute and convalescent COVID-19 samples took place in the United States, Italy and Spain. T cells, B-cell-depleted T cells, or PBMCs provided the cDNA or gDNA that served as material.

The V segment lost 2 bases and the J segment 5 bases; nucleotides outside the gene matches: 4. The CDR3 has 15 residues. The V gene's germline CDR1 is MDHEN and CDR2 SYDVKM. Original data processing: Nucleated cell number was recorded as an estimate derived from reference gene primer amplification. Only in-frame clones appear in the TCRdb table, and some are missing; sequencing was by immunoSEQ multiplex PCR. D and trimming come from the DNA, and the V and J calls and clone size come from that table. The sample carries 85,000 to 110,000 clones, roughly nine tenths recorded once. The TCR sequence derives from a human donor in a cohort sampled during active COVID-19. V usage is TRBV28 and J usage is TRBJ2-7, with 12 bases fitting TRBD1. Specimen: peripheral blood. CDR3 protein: CASSLLGTGGHEQYF. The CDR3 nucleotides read TGTGCCAGCAGTTTACTAGGGACAGGGGGCCACGAGCAGTACTTC.